Following are 21 T cell receptor beta chains from one sample sequenced in a study of shared clonotypes between healthy human individuals (dated by TCRdb to about 2020). The library was obtained by the immunoSEQ multiplex PCR assay. TCRdb took this table from immuneACCESS and kept in-frame rearrangements with V and J called. Such tables lack part of the clones; where checked against another copy, unresolved V genes explain under half of the gap, and the rest is unexplained. For this sample the table gives about 380,000 clones, of which 96% were detected only once. Less than 0.35% of the sample goes to the ten largest clones. The sample was memory CD8+ T cells sorted from blood. The cell subset or site label, as the study defines it: CD45RO+ cells pooled with CCR7-negative TemRA cells. Receptors originate from a man under 40 in good health.

The chain couples TRBV4-2 to TRBJ2-7, with TRBD2 matching 10 bases. V lost 0 bases and J lost 3; bases outside the gene matches: 17. The CDR3 spans 20 residues. Germline V gene lookup returns CDR1 LGHNA and CDR2 YNFKEQ. The CDR3 loop reads CASSQDSGGPGLAVYYEQYF. For the CDR3, the DNA is TGTGCCAGCAGCCAAGATTCAGGGGGACCCGGACTAGCGGTTTACTACGAGCAGTACTTC.

CDR3 region: CASYLVGGSSNEQFF. CDR3 bases: TGTGCCAGCTATTTAGTGGGCGGGAGCAGCAATGAGCAGTTCTTC. The chain links TRBV2 to TRBJ2-1, with 7 bases fitting TRBD2. Germline lookup yields CDR1 SNHLY and CDR2 FYNNEI. J lost 6 bases, V lost 8 bases, and 13 bases had no gene match. The CDR3 length is 15 residues.

J is TRBJ2-5 and V is TRBV5-1; weak D call: TRBD1 (6 bases). This CDR3 spans 16 amino acids. Germline V gene data show CDR1 as SGHRS and CDR2 as YFSETQ. Trimming pared 5 bases from V and 1 base from J, leaving 18 bases between. The DNA of the CDR3 is TGCGCCAGCAGTCGGCGGGTCCAGGGGTTCCAAGAGACCCAGTACTTC. It specifies CASSRRVQGFQETQYF.

Regarding this clone: Other DNA sequences in this sample translate to the same CDR3. The rearrangement uses TRBV28 and TRBJ1-1; no clear D gene. This CDR3 has 12 residues. The germline V gene encodes CDR1 MDHEN and CDR2 SYDVKM. V lost 2 bases and J lost 8, with 9 bases in between. The CDR3 reads CASSLGGREAFF. CDR3 nucleotide sequence: TGTGCCAGCAGTTTAGGTGGCAGGGAAGCTTTCTTT.

The chain has TRBV2 and TRBJ1-5; D is perhaps TRBD1 (6 bases). V lost 2 bases, J lost 7 bases, and 12 bases lay in between. This CDR3 region has 14 residues. Germline CDR1 SNHLY, CDR2 FYNNEI. The CDR3 is CASSEMRTAQPQHF. The DNA of the CDR3 is TGTGCCAGCAGTGAAATGAGGACAGCCCAGCCCCAGCATTTT.

The chain uses TRBV5-4 and TRBJ2-7; 8 nucleotides match TRBD2. Per the germline V gene, CDR1 is SGHNT and CDR2 is YYREEE (reference sequence). The CDR3 is 15 residues long. The J segment lost 3 bases and the V segment lost 4 bases, leaving 9 bases of the junction unmatched. CDR3 bases: TGTGCCAGCAGCCGACAGACGGGAGGGGGCTACGAGCAGTACTTC. Protein sequence: CASSRQTGGGYEQYF.

V usage is TRBV11-2 and J usage is TRBJ2-7; 11 bases are shared with TRBD2. This CDR3 is 15 amino acids long. V lost 5 bases and J lost 3; bases outside the gene matches: 6. Germline V CDR1 and CDR2: SGHAT, FQNNGV. This CDR3 reads CASSPRLAGFYEQYF. The CDR3 nucleotides read TGTGCCAGCAGCCCCCGACTAGCGGGATTCTACGAGCAGTACTTC.

The chain couples TRBV19 to TRBJ2-5; a possible D gene is TRBD1 (6 bases). CDR1 and CDR2 (germline): LNHDA, SQIVND (reference sequence). V lost 6 bases, J lost 0 bases, and 14 bases lay in between. The CDR3 has 15 residues. Written as DNA, the CDR3 is TGTGCCAGTAGCCGGGGACACGCCAACCAAGAGACCCAGTACTTC. Amino acids: CASSRGHANQETQYF.

This chain joins TRBV10-1 and TRBJ2-7; 8 bases agree with TRBD2. Trimming removed 0 bases from V and 5 bases from J; junction bases left unmatched: 12. This CDR3 spans 17 amino acids. Germline CDR1 reads WNHNN; CDR2 reads SYGVQD (reference sequence). As DNA, the CDR3 is TGCGCCAGCAGTGAGTCAGTCTGCAGAGCGGGAGTCGACGAGCAGTACTTC. Its protein product is CASSESVCRAGVDEQYF.

As regards this clone: Distinct nucleotide sequences in the sample also encode this CDR3. The gene calls are TRBV5-1 and TRBJ2-1, with 8 bases fitting TRBD2. This CDR3 contains 13 residues. Trimming removed 5 bases from V and 7 bases from J; junction bases left unmatched: 5. Germline assignment: CDR1 SGHRS and CDR2 YFSETQ. CDR3 sequence: CASSLAGRNEQFF. As DNA, the CDR3 is TGCGCCAGCAGTTTAGCGGGGAGGAATGAGCAGTTCTTC.

This chain uses TRBV5-4 with TRBJ1-1; tentative D call: TRBD1 (5 bases). The germline gives CDR1 SGHNT, CDR2 YYREEE (reference sequence). The CDR3 is made up of 13 amino acids. Trimming pared 4 bases from V and 5 bases from J, leaving 12 bases between. CDR3 loop: CASSAGTWTEAFF. The CDR3 DNA sequence: TGTGCCAGCAGCGCCGGGACGTGGACTGAAGCTTTCTTT. Together with reference TRBV5-4 and TRBJ1-1, the CDR3 gives the full variable domain: ETGVTQSPTHLIKTRGQQVTLRCSSQSGHNTVSWYQQALGQGPQFIFQYYREEENGRGNFPPRFSGLQFPNYSSELNVNALELDDSALYLCASSAGTWTEAFFGQGTRLTVV.

This chain connects TRBV19 to TRBJ1-1; tentatively, D is TRBD1 (6 bases). Germline V CDR1 and CDR2: LNHDA, SQIVND (reference sequence). This CDR3 has 15 residues. Trimming left V 7 bases short and J 5 bases short, with 20 bases between. The CDR3 DNA reads TGTGCCAGTATAGGGAGGGGGGGCCTTGAAACTGAAGCTTTCTTT. Translated: CASIGRGGLETEAFF.

This rearrangement joins TRBV30 to TRBJ2-7; D possibly uses TRBD1 or TRBD2 (5 bases each). The CDR3 runs 14 residues. Per the germline V gene, CDR1 is GTSNPN and CDR2 is SVGIG (reference sequence). V was cut by 2 bases and J by 2 bases, with 13 bases left in between. CDR3 DNA: TGTGCCTGGAGTTCAGGGTGGGACCCCTACGAGCAGTACTTC. The encoded protein is CAWSSGWDPYEQYF.

The gene calls are TRBV5-1 and TRBJ1-3, with 7 bases that match TRBD1. The CDR3 is made up of 14 amino acids. V lost 4 bases, J lost 4 bases, and 5 bases stayed unmatched. Germline V gives CDR1 SGHRS, CDR2 YFSETQ. The CDR3 region has the DNA TGCGCCAGCAGCAGGGGGCAAGAAGGAAACACCATATATTTT. It yields the protein CASSRGQEGNTIYF.

The chain links TRBV4-1 to TRBJ2-3, with 7 bases aligning to TRBD1. This CDR3 is 17 amino acids long. Trimming cost V 0 bases and J 7 bases; bases outside gene matches: 13. The germline gives CDR1 MGHRA, CDR2 YSYEKL. The CDR3 DNA is TGCGCCAGCAGCCAAGATGGGGAAGGGGGCGAGGTCCATACGCAGTATTTT. Its translation is CASSQDGEGGEVHTQYF.

V gene TRBV27 combines with J gene TRBJ2-7, with TRBD2 matching over 7 bases. V was clipped by 3 bases and J by 2 bases; unmatched bases: 4. Germline-derived CDR1 and CDR2 are MNHEY and SMNVEV (reference sequence). The CDR3 spans 14 residues. The CDR3 loop is CASSFVAGAYEQYF. Here the CDR3 DNA reads TGTGCCAGCAGTTTCGTGGCGGGAGCCTACGAGCAGTACTTC.

J is TRBJ2-1 and V is TRBV9; TRBD1 aligns across 11 bases. The V gene's germline CDR1 is SGDLS and CDR2 YYNGEE. CDR3 size: 15 residues. After removal of 0 bases from V and 7 bases from J, the junction contained 3 bases not matched to a gene. Written as DNA, the CDR3 is TGTGCCAGCAGCGTAGCGGGGACAGGGGGGAATGAGCAGTTCTTC. Translation gives CASSVAGTGGNEQFF.

V usage is TRBV28 and J usage is TRBJ2-5; 8 bases map to TRBD2. Germline CDR1 is MDHEN and CDR2 is SYDVKM. This CDR3 region has 13 residues. Unmatched junction bases numbered 1, after V lost 3 bases and J lost 4 bases. The CDR3 protein is CASSFLAGETQYF. The DNA for the CDR3 is TGTGCCAGCAGTTTTCTAGCGGGAGAGACCCAGTACTTC. Full variable domain (remainder filled in from reference TRBV28 and TRBJ2-5): DVKVTQSSRYLVKRTGEKVFLECVQDMDHENMFWYRQDPGLGLRLIYFSYDVKMKEKGDIPEGYSVSREKKERFSLILESASTNQTSMYLCASSFLAGETQYFGPGTRLLVL.

CDR3 nucleotides: TGTGCCAGCAGCCAAGCCCAAGGAGGGGGCAATGAGCAGTTCTTC. Residues: CASSQAQGGGNEQFF. J is TRBJ2-1 and V is TRBV4-2; either TRBD1 or TRBD2 may fit D (6 bases each). The CDR3 covers 15 residues. Germline V CDR1 and CDR2: LGHNA, YNFKEQ. The V end was cut by 1 base, the J end by 6 bases, with 13 bases between.

As concerns this clone: The sample holds other DNA sequences that translate to the same CDR3. The chain employs TRBV6-1 and TRBJ2-7, with 15 bases aligning to TRBD2. This CDR3 spans 17 amino acids. CDR1 and CDR2 from the germline V gene are MNHNS and SASEGT. Germline trimming cut 4 bases from V and 2 bases from J; bases unmatched to any gene: 6. This CDR3 is CASSAGTSGRLTYEQYF. As DNA, the CDR3 is TGTGCCAGCAGTGCCGGGACTAGCGGGAGGCTTACCTACGAGCAGTACTTC.

This rearrangement joins TRBV12-5 to TRBJ2-3, with TRBD1 identical over 8 bases. CDR3 size: 11 residues. Germline V lookup: CDR1 LGHNT, CDR2 FRNRAP. The V and J ends lost 5 bases and 11 bases, in that order; junction bases with no gene match: 3. CDR3 region: CASGTGQGQYF. The CDR3 nucleotides read TGTGCTAGTGGTACCGGACAGGGGCAGTATTTT.